This T cell receptor (beta chain) was obtained from a study of beta chain features in type 1 diabetes. The V gene's germline CDR1 is SGDLS and CDR2 YYNGEE. The CDR3 totals 14 residues. V shed 0 bases and J shed 5 bases, with 11 bases lying between them. The study, taken as a whole, reports: Possible PCR preference for shorter templates applied equally to patients and controls. There were fewer insertions and more deletions at the VDJ junctions of type 1 diabetes patients.

In the case of this clone: Its antigen remains unknown.

Expressed TCRB transcripts were sequenced, since all the RNA that had been isolated was reverse transcribed. The data were produced by immunoSEQ multiplex PCR, yet TCRdb's version contains in-frame clones alone and is incomplete. The data hold under 450,000 clones, with 11% to 15% observed a single time. The authors took one heparinised blood draw, averaging about 120 mL, from each donor. This sequence was found in a man in his thirties or forties in good health. Sequencing used naive CD4+ T cells from blood. This chain links TRBV9 with TRBJ1-1, with D perhaps TRBD1 (6 bases). This CDR3 is CASSVGGGRTEAFF. The CDR3 DNA reads TGTGCCAGCAGCGTAGGAGGGGGTAGGACTGAAGCTTTCTTT.